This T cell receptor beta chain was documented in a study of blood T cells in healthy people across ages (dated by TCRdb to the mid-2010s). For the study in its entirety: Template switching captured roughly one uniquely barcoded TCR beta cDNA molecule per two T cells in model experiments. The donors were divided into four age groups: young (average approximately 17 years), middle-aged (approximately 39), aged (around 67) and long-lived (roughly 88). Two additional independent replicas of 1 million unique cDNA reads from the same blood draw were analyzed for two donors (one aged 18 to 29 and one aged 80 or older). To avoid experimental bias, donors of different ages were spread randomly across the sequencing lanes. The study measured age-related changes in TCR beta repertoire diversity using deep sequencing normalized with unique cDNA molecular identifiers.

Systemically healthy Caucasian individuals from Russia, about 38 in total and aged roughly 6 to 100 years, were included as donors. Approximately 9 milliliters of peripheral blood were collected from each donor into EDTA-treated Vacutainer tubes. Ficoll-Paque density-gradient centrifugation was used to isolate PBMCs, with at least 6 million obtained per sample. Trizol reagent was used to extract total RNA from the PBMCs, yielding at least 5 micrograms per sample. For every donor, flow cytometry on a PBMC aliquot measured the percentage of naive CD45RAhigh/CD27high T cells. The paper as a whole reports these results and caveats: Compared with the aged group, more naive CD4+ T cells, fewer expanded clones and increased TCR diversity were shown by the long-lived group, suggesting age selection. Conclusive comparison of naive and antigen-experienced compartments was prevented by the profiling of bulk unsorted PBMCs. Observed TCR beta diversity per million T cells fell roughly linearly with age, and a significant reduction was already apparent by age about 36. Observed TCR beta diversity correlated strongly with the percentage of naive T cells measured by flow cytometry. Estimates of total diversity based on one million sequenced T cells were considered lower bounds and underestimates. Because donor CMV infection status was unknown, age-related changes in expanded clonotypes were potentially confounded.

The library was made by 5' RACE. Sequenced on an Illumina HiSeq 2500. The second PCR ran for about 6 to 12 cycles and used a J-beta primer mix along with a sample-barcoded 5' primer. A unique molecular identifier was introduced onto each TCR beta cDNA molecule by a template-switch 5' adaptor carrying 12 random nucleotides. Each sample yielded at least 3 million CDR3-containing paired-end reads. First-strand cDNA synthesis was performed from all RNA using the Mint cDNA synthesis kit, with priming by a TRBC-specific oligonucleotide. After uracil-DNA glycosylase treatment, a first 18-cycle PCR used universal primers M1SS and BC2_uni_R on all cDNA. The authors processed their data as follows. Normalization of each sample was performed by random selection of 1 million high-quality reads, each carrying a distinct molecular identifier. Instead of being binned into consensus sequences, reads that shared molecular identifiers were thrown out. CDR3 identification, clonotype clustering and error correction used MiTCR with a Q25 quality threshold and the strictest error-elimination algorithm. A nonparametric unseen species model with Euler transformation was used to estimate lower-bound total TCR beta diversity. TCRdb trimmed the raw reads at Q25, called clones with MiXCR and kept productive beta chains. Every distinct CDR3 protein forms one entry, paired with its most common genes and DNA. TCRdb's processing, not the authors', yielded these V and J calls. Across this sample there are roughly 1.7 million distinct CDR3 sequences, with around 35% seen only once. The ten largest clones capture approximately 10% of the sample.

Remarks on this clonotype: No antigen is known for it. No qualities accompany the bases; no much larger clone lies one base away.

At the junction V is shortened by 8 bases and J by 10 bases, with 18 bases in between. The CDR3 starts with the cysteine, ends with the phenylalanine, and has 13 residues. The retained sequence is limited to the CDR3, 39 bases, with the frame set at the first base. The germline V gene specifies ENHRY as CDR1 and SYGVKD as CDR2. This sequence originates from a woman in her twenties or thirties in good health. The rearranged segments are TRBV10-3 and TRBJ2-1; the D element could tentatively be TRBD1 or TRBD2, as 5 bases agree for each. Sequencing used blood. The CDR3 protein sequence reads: CAISPGSSYEQFF. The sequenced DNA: TGTGCCATCTCCCCAGGGAGCTCCTACGAGCAGTTCTTC.